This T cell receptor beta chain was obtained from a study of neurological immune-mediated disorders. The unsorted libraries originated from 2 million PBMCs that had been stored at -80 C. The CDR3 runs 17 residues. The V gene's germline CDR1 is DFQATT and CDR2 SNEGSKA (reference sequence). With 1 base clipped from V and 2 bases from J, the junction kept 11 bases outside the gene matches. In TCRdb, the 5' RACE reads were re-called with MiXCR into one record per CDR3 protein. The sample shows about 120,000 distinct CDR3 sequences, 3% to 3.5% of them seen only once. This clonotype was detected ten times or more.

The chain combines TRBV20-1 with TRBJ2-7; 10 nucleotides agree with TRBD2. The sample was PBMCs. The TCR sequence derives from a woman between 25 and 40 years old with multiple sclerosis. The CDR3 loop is CSARGLPASGGPYEQYF. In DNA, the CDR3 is TGCAGTGCTAGAGGTCTCCCCGCTAGCGGGGGACCCTACGAGCAGTACTTC.